These T cell receptor beta chains were read from a single sample in a study of identifying expanded T cells in peripheral blood. Repertoires were generated with immunoSEQ multiplex PCR, while TCRdb's copy carries only in-frame clones and drops some. The table lists about 98,000 clones, around 88% of them singletons. Material: blood. The receptors stem from a person between 18 and 69 years old in good health. CDR3s include the opening cysteine and the closing phenylalanine or tryptophan. Each record gives: CDR3 DNA, CDR3 protein, V gene, D gene, CDR3 length, clone size, J gene. The D gene is left open where the match is weak. A row's size may be missing; if present it is once, few, many or a size class.

CDR3 DNA: TGTGCCAGCAGCTCAGGACTAGCGGGATCGGTCGAGCAGTACTTC
CDR3 protein: CASSSGLAGSVEQYF
V gene: TRBV9
D gene: TRBD2
CDR3 length: 15
clone size: once
J gene: TRBJ2-7

CDR3 DNA: TGTGCCAGTAACACAGGGACAGGGGGTGAAAAACTGTTTTTT
CDR3 protein: CASNTGTGGEKLFF
V gene: TRBV19
D gene: TRBD1
CDR3 length: 14
clone size: .
J gene: TRBJ1-4

CDR3 DNA: TGTGCCAGCCGTAGGGATGGGACAGGGGGGTACAATGAGCAGTTCTTC
CDR3 protein: CASRRDGTGGYNEQFF
V gene: TRBV4-2
D gene: TRBD1
CDR3 length: 16
clone size: .
J gene: TRBJ2-1

CDR3 DNA: TGTGCCGGAGGAGAGGGAGAGACCCAGTACTTC
CDR3 protein: CAGGEGETQYF
V gene: TRBV7-9
D gene: .
CDR3 length: 11
clone size: .
J gene: TRBJ2-5

CDR3 DNA: TGCGCCAGCAGCTTTGGGGGAACCCCGGGCGGCTACACCTTC
CDR3 protein: CASSFGGTPGGYTF
V gene: TRBV5-1
D gene: .
CDR3 length: 14
clone size: .
J gene: TRBJ1-2

CDR3 DNA: TGTGCCAGCAGCGTAGCTCCCATTGAAGGGACCCAGTACTTC
CDR3 protein: CASSVAPIEGTQYF
V gene: TRBV9
D gene: .
CDR3 length: 14
clone size: .
J gene: TRBJ2-5

CDR3 DNA: TGTGCCAGCAGCGGGAGGGACATCTCCGGGACCCAGTACTTC
CDR3 protein: CASSGRDISGTQYF
V gene: TRBV9
D gene: .
CDR3 length: 14
clone size: .
J gene: TRBJ2-5

CDR3 DNA: TGTGCCAGCAGCTTCGGACAGGGCTCCCTGTACGAGCAGTACTTC
CDR3 protein: CASSFGQGSLYEQYF
V gene: TRBV7-2
D gene: TRBD1
CDR3 length: 15
clone size: .
J gene: TRBJ2-7

CDR3 DNA: TGTGCCACCAGCAGACTGACAGGGGGGCACCCTGAGTTCTTC
CDR3 protein: CATSRLTGGHPEFF
V gene: TRBV15
D gene: TRBD1
CDR3 length: 14
clone size: few
J gene: TRBJ2-1

CDR3 DNA: TGTGCCAGCAGCTCCTCAGGGGCAGCGGATACGCAGTATTTT
CDR3 protein: CASSSSGAADTQYF
V gene: TRBV7-2
D gene: .
CDR3 length: 14
clone size: .
J gene: TRBJ2-3

CDR3 DNA: TGTGCCAGCAGCAGCCGGGACCGAGGAGAATCCGGGGAGCTGTTTTTT
CDR3 protein: CASSSRDRGESGELFF
V gene: TRBV21-1
D gene: .
CDR3 length: 16
clone size: .
J gene: TRBJ2-2

CDR3 DNA: TGTGCCAGCAGCCCCCAGACAGCTGGAAACACCATATATTTT
CDR3 protein: CASSPQTAGNTIYF
V gene: TRBV7-2
D gene: .
CDR3 length: 14
clone size: .
J gene: TRBJ1-3